A single sample gave rise to the 18 T cell receptor beta chains below, sequenced in a study of CD8 T cells in Susac syndrome. RNA in amounts of roughly 0.5 to 1 ug was reverse transcribed with random hexamers. TCRdb independently ran MiXCR on the immunoSEQ multiplex PCR reads; one entry per CDR3 protein. The table has 300,000 or so distinct CDR3 sequences, about 90% seen once; the top ten hold over 0.065%. Material: CD4+ T cells from PBMCs. These receptors originate from a human donor with multiple sclerosis.

This clonotype was seen a single time. The V gene is TRBV19, the J gene TRBJ1-2; 9 nucleotides line up with TRBD1. CDR3 length: 14 residues. J lost 3 bases, V lost 10 bases, and 9 bases had no gene match. CDR1 is LNHDA and CDR2 is SQIVND in the germline V gene (reference sequence). The CDR3, as DNA: TGTGCCACCCTACCGGGACAGGGATACTATGGCTACACCTTC. This codes for CATLPGQGYYGYTF.

The gene calls are TRBV12-3 or TRBV12-4 and TRBJ2-7, with D unclear. This CDR3 is built from 12 residues. The V gene lost 3 bases and the J gene lost 3 bases, with 6 bases spanning the gap. CDR3: CASSFMGYEQYF. The DNA of the CDR3 is TGTGCCAGCAGTTTCATGGGCTACGAGCAGTACTTC.

The chain joins TRBV3-1 to TRBJ1-2; 7 positions agree with TRBD1. J gave up 7 bases and V 4 bases, and 12 bases lay outside the gene matches. The CDR3 runs to 15 residues. CDR1 and CDR2 (germline): LGHDT, YNNKEL (reference sequence). CDR3 in amino acids: CASSPRDSQSSGYTF. For the CDR3, the DNA is TGTGCCAGCAGCCCTCGGGACAGTCAGTCTAGTGGCTACACCTTC.

CDR3 nucleotide sequence: TGTGCTAGTGGTTTGAGGTCGGACACTGAAGCTTTCTTT. Its protein product is CASGLRSDTEAFF. V gene TRBV12-5 combines with J gene TRBJ1-1; D is undetermined. Germline assignment: CDR1 LGHNT and CDR2 FRNRAP. V gave up 2 bases and J gave up 3 bases, with 7 bases separating them. This CDR3 comprises 13 residues.

This chain links TRBV2 with TRBJ2-2; perhaps TRBD1 as D (5 bases). Trimming pared 5 bases from V and 0 bases from J, leaving 10 bases between. Germline assignment: CDR1 SNHLY and CDR2 FYNNEI. This CDR3 is built from 15 residues. The CDR3 is CASSWGGSNTGELFF. As DNA, the CDR3 is TGTGCCAGCAGTTGGGGCGGATCGAACACCGGGGAGCTGTTTTTT.

The V gene is TRBV5-6, the J gene TRBJ2-3, with 9 nucleotides matching TRBD2. Germline V gives CDR1 SGHDT, CDR2 YYEEEE. CDR3 size: 16 residues. Trimming took 0 bases from V and 2 from J; bases not matched to a gene: 4. CDR3 sequence: CASSLVVAGATDTQYF. In DNA form, the CDR3 reads TGTGCCAGCAGCTTGGTGGTAGCGGGGGCCACAGATACGCAGTATTTT.

The rearrangement links TRBV3-1 to TRBJ2-3; no reliable D call. With 3 bases removed from V and 4 bases from J, the gap between germline ends came to 14 bases. CDR1 is LGHDT and CDR2 is YNNKEL in the germline V gene (reference sequence). The CDR3 runs 15 residues. In DNA, the CDR3 is TGTGCCAGCAGCCATGACGTAGCCTCTTCAGATACGCAGTATTTT. Translated: CASSHDVASSDTQYF.

The chain joins TRBV19 to TRBJ2-2; D unresolved. The V end lost 3 bases, the J end lost 0 bases, and 5 bases lay between the germline ends. The V gene's germline CDR1 is LNHDA and CDR2 SQIVND (reference sequence). This CDR3 region has 14 residues. DNA for the CDR3: TGTGCCAGTAGTATCCAGGCGAACACCGGGGAGCTGTTTTTT. Its translation: CASSIQANTGELFF.

The chain carries TRBV5-1 and TRBJ2-7, with 10 nucleotides matching TRBD1. This CDR3 contains 15 residues. The germline V gene has CDR1 SGHRS and CDR2 YFSETQ. After removal of 5 bases from V and 3 bases from J, the junction contained 8 bases not matched to a gene. The CDR3 DNA reads TGCGCCAGCAGGGGAGGGACAGGGGACCTCTACGAGCAGTACTTC. Its protein product is CASRGGTGDLYEQYF.

The chain uses TRBV6-1 and TRBJ2-7; 7 nucleotides line up with TRBD1. The V segment lost 6 bases and the J segment 7 bases; nucleotides outside the gene matches: 6. Germline lookup yields CDR1 MNHNS and CDR2 SASEGT. The CDR3 has 12 residues. CDR3 nucleotide sequence: TGTGCCAGCAGGGCATTGGACAGGGAGCAGTACTTC. It yields the protein CASRALDREQYF.

The chain joins TRBV5-1 to TRBJ2-5; possibly TRBD2 for D (6 bases). The CDR3 sequence is 14 residues long. Trimming left V 8 bases short and J 3 bases short, with 17 bases between. Germline values: CDR1 SGHRS, CDR2 YFSETQ. The CDR3 bases are TGCGCCAGTACTTACGTCAAGCGGGAAGAGACCCAGTACTTC. It is translated as CASTYVKREETQYF. The full variable domain, its missing parts supplied by reference TRBV5-1 and TRBJ2-5, is KAGVTQTPRYLIKTRGQQVTLSCSPISGHRSVSWYQQTPGQGLQFLFEYFSETQRNKGNFPGRFSGRQFSNSRSEMNVSTLELGDSALYLCASTYVKREETQYFGPGTRLLVL.

The CDR3 spells CSVDLGQGRDTQYF. The CDR3 DNA follows: TGCAGCGTTGACTTGGGACAGGGTCGAGATACGCAGTATTTT. The chain combines TRBV29-1 with TRBJ2-3; 9 bases align to TRBD1. CDR3 length: 14 amino acids. The V gene end was trimmed by 3 bases and the J gene end by 5 bases; junction bases not matched to a gene: 6. Germline CDR1 is SQVTM and CDR2 is ANQGSEA.

The V and J genes are TRBV5-1 and TRBJ1-1; no reliable D call. The CDR3 has 16 residues. V dropped 3 bases and J dropped 1 base, with 16 bases sitting between them. Germline loops: CDR1 SGHRS, CDR2 YFSETQ. The CDR3 DNA reads as TGCGCCAGCAGCTCCGGACTTCTAACCCGGAACACTGAAGCTTTCTTT. Its protein is CASSSGLLTRNTEAFF.

The chain employs TRBV18 and TRBJ2-3; no clear D. The V end was cut by 1 base, the J end by 4 bases, with 6 bases between. Germline V lookup: CDR1 KGHSH, CDR2 LQKENI. The length of the CDR3 is 13 residues. This CDR3 is CASSPQIADTQYF. The CDR3 nucleotides read TGTGCCAGCTCACCACAGATTGCAGATACGCAGTATTTT.

The CDR3 loop is CASSPAGGGVYEQYF. For the CDR3, the DNA is TGTGCCAGCTCACCCGCTGGCGGGGGCGTCTACGAGCAGTACTTC. This chain links TRBV18 with TRBJ2-7; D is perhaps TRBD2 (7 bases). From germline, CDR1 is KGHSH and CDR2 LQKENI. With 3 bases removed from V and 3 bases from J, the gap between germline ends came to 15 bases. CDR3 length equals 15 residues.

Concerning this clonotype itself: The limits of the CDR3 on the DNA are not certain, so only TCRdb's listed CDR3 is given. The chain uses TRBV18 and TRBJ1-5. The CDR3 sequence runs 17 residues, both termini included. Germline CDR1 reads KGHSH; CDR2 reads LQKENI. CDR3: CASSGSLISVPSQPQHF.

V is TRBV7-9 and J is TRBJ2-1; 9 bases are shared with TRBD1. Germline-derived CDR1 and CDR2 are SEHNR and FQNEAQ (reference sequence). After removal of 4 bases from V and 1 base from J, the junction contained 11 bases not matched to a gene. The CDR3 contains 18 residues. The CDR3 coding sequence is TGTGCCAGCAGCTCCCGACAGGGTGGGACAGGGTCCTACAATGAGCAGTTCTTC. It yields the protein CASSSRQGGTGSYNEQFF. Full variable domain (remainder filled in from reference TRBV7-9 and TRBJ2-1): DTGVSQNPRHKITKRGQNVTFRCDPISEHNRLYWYRQTLGQGPEFLTYFQNEAQLEKSRLLSDRFSAERPKGSFSTLEIQRTEQGDSAMYLCASSSRQGGTGSYNEQFFGPGTRLTVL.

The rearrangement uses TRBV16 and TRBJ2-7; D call uncertain. This CDR3 region has 17 residues. Deletions cut 4 bases from V and 11 bases from J, with 30 bases between. CDR1 is KGHSY, CDR2 FQNENV, per germline. The CDR3 coding sequence is TGTGCCAGCAGCCCAGGCATCGCCCTAAAGGGAACCCCGGGCAAGTACTTC. Amino acids: CASSPGIALKGTPGKYF.